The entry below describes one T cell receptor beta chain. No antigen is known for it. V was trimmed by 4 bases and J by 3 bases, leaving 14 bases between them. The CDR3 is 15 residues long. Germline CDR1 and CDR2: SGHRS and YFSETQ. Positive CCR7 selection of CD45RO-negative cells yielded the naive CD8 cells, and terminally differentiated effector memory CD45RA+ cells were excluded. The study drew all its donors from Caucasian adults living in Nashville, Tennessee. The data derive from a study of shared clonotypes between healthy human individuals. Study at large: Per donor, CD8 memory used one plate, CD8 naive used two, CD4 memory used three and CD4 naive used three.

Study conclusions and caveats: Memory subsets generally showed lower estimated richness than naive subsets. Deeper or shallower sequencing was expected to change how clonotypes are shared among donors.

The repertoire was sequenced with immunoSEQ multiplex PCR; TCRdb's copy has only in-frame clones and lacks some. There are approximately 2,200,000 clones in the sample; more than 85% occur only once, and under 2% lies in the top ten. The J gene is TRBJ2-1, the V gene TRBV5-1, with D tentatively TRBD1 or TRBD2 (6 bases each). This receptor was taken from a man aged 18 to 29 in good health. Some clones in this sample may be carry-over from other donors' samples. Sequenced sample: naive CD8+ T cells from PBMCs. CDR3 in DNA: TGCGCCAGCAGCGATGACGGGGGCGGCTACAATGAGCAGTTCTTC. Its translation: CASSDDGGGYNEQFF.